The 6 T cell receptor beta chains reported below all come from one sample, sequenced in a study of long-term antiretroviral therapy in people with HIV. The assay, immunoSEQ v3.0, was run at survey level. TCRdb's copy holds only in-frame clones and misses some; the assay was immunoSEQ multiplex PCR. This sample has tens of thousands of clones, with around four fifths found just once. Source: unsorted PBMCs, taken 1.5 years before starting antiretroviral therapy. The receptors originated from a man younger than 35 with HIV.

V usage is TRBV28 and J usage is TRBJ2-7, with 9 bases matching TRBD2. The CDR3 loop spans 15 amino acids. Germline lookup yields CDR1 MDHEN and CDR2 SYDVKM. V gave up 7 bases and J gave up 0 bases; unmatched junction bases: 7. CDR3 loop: CASNLAGISSYEQYF. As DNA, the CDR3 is TGTGCCAGCAACCTAGCGGGGATTAGCTCCTACGAGCAGTACTTC.

CDR3 DNA: TGTGCCAGCAGCGAAGCCTGGGACCCAACTTACGAGCAGTACTTC. This codes for CASSEAWDPTYEQYF. The chain links TRBV13 to TRBJ2-7, with D perhaps assigned TRBD1 or TRBD2 (5 bases each). The CDR3 extends over 15 amino acids. CDR1 is PRHDT and CDR2 is FYEKMQ in the germline V gene (reference sequence). The ends were cut back, 5 bases at V and 4 bases at J, with 18 bases in the middle. The full variable domain, its missing parts supplied by reference TRBV13 and TRBJ2-7, is AAGVIQSPRHLIKEKRETATLKCYPIPRHDTVYWYQQGPGQDPQFLISFYEKMQSDKGSIPDRFSAQQFSDYHSELNMSSLELGDSALYFCASSEAWDPTYEQYFGPGTRLTVT.

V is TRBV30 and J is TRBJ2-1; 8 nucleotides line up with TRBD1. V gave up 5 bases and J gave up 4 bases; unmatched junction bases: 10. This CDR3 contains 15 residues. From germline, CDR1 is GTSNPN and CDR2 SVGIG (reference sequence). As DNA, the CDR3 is TGTGCCTGGGAACCGGGACAGGACCTTTACAATGAGCAGTTCTTC. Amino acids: CAWEPGQDLYNEQFF.

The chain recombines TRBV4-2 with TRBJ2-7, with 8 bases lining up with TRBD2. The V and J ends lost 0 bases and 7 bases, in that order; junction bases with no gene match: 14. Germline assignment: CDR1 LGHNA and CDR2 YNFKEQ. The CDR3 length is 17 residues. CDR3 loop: CASSQDRAVAGRQEQYF. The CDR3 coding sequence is TGTGCCAGCAGCCAAGATCGAGCGGTAGCGGGAAGGCAAGAGCAGTACTTC.

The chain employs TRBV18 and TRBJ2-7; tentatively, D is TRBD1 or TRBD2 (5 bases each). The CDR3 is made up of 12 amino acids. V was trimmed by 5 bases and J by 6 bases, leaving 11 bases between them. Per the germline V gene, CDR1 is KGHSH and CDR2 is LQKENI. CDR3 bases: TGTGCCAGCTCAAAGGCCGGGACCGAGCAGTACTTC. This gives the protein CASSKAGTEQYF.

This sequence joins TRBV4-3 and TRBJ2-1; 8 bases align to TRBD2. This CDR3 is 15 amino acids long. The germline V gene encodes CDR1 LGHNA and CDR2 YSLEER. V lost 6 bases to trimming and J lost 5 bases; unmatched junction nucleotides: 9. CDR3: CASRTLADQDNEQFF. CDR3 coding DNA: TGCGCCAGCAGGACACTAGCGGACCAAGACAATGAGCAGTTCTTC.